This T cell receptor beta chain came from a study of cytomegalovirus exposure and HLA in healthy donors. The assay was immunoSEQ multiplex PCR, and TCRdb's table has in-frame clones only and misses some. The sample records 150,000 to 200,000 clones, 80% to 85% being singletons. The CDR3 consists of 13 residues. Trimming took off 6 bases at V and 7 bases at J, with 15 bases between the two ends. Per the germline V gene, CDR1 is GTSNPN and CDR2 is SVGIG (reference sequence). The chain recombines TRBV30 with TRBJ1-4, with D unresolved. The TCR comes from a woman in her twenties or thirties in good health and CMV-seronegative. Specimen: PBMCs. The CDR3, as DNA: TGTGCCTGTTCCTCTCCGGGAGGTGAAAAACTGTTTTTT. Protein: CACSSPGGEKLFF.